What follows is one T cell receptor beta chain and its context. Losses at the gene ends were 3 bases for V and 2 bases for J; bases not matched to a gene: 5. Germline CDR1 LNHDA, CDR2 SQIVND (reference sequence). The CDR3 consists of 15 residues. The data were taken from a study of blood T cell repertoires in COVID-19. As for the study in general: PBMCs, B-cell-depleted T cells, or T cells provided the cDNA or gDNA that made up the material.

As handled by the study authors: Amplified reference gene primers provided the basis for estimating nucleated cell counts. The method was immunoSEQ multiplex PCR; TCRdb's version includes in-frame clones alone and lacks a portion of them. V and J calls and clone size are those listed in that table; D and trimming were worked out from the DNA. Altogether under 250,000 clones are present, around nine tenths being singletons, with the ten largest covering around 6%. Specimen: peripheral blood. The chain employs TRBV19 and TRBJ1-2; 8 positions agree with TRBD1. This clonotype was sampled from a man aged 55 to 69 who had recovered from COVID-19. For the CDR3, the DNA is TGTGCCAGTAGTATCTCAGGACAGGGCAACTATGGCTACACCTTC. The encoded protein is CASSISGQGNYGYTF.